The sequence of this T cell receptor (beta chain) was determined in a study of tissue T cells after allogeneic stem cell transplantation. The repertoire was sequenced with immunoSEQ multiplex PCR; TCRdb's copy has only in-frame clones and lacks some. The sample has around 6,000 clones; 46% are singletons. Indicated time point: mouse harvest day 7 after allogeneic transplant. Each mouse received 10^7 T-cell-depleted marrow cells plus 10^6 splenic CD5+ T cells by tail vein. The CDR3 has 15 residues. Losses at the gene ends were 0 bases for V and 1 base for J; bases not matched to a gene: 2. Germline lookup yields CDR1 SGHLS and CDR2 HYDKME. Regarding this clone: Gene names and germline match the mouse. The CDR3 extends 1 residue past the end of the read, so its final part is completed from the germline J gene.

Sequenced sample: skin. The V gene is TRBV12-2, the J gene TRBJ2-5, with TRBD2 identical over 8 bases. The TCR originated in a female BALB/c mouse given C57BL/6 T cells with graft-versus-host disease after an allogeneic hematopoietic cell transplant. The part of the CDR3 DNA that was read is TGTGCCAGCTCTCTCCGCTGGGGGGACCAAGACACCCAGTAC. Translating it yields CASSLRWGDQDTQY. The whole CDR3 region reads CASSLRWGDQDTQYF.